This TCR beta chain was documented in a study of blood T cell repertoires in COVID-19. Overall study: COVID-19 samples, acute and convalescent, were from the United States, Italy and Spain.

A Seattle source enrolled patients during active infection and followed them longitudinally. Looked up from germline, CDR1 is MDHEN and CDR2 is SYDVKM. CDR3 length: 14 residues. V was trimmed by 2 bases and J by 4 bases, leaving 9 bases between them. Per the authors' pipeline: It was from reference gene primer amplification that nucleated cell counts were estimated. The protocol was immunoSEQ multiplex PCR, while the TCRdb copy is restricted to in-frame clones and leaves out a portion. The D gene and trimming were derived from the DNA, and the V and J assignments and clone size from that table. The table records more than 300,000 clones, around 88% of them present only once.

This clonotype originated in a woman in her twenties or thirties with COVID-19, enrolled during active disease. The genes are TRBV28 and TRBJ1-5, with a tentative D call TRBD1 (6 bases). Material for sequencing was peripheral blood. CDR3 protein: CASSLPGQNQPQHF. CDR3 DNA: TGTGCCAGCAGTTTACCCGGACAGAATCAGCCCCAGCATTTT. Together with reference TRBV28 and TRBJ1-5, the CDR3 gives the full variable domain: DVKVTQSSRYLVKRTGEKVFLECVQDMDHENMFWYRQDPGLGLRLIYFSYDVKMKEKGDIPEGYSVSREKKERFSLILESASTNQTSMYLCASSLPGQNQPQHFGDGTRLSIL.